A single sample is the source of the 9 T cell receptor beta chains below, sequenced in a study of shared clonotypes between healthy human individuals. Measured with immunoSEQ multiplex PCR; TCRdb has only the in-frame clones, and not every one. The sample consists of some 2 million clones, about 95% of them appearing once. Material: naive CD4+ T cells sorted from blood. Stated subset: CD45RA+ positively selected. Receptors originate from a man younger than 35 in good health.

This clone was seen only a few times. The rearrangement joins TRBV27 to TRBJ2-7; D perhaps matches TRBD1 (5 bases). The V and J ends lost 1 base and 2 bases respectively, with 9 bases between them. CDR3 length: 14 amino acids. Germline V gene data show CDR1 as MNHEY and CDR2 as SMNVEV (reference sequence). CDR3 nucleotides: TGTGCCAGCAGTTTATACGACAGCCCCTACGAGCAGTACTTC. Its translation is CASSLYDSPYEQYF.

The chain has TRBV18 and TRBJ2-1; TRBD2 aligns across 11 bases. This CDR3 has 15 amino acids. V shed 6 bases and J 3 bases; nucleotides not matched to a gene: 4. Per germline, CDR1 KGHSH and CDR2 LQKENI. The CDR3 nucleotides read TGTGCCAGCTCTTATGGACTAGCGGGCTACAATGAGCAGTTCTTC. Encoded protein: CASSYGLAGYNEQFF.

The chain is built from TRBV6-6 and TRBJ1-2; 8 bases agree with TRBD1. The CDR3 loop spans 14 amino acids. V was clipped by 3 bases and J by 5 bases; unmatched bases: 5. The germline gives CDR1 MNHNY, CDR2 SVGAGI (reference sequence). The CDR3 sequence: CASSYLDRDYGYTF. The CDR3 nucleotides are TGTGCCAGCAGTTATTTGGACAGGGATTATGGCTACACCTTC.

The rearrangement links TRBV21-1 to TRBJ2-5; the tabulated D call, TRBD1, remains unverified against the DNA. TRBV21-1 is given as a pseudogene. The CDR3 runs to 12 residues. The CDR3 loop reads CASGRAKETQYF. The CDR3 region has the DNA TGTGCCAGCGGCAGGGCCAAAGAGACCCAGTACTTC.

V usage is TRBV2 and J usage is TRBJ2-1; 9 bases are shared with TRBD1. Germline CDR1 and CDR2: SNHLY and FYNNEI. V lost 5 bases to trimming and J lost 8 bases; unmatched junction nucleotides: 1. This CDR3 is 12 amino acids long. CDR3 sequence: CASSTGGDEQFF. The CDR3 DNA reads TGTGCCAGCAGTACAGGGGGCGATGAGCAGTTCTTC.

CDR3 sequence reads: CASSSGIAGASYNEQFF. In DNA, the CDR3 is TGTGCCAGCAGCTCTGGAATAGCGGGGGCCTCCTACAATGAGCAGTTCTTC. This chain uses TRBV7-9 with TRBJ2-1, with 9 bases fitting TRBD2. Trimming took 4 bases from V and 0 from J; bases not matched to a gene: 7. CDR1 SEHNR and CDR2 FQNEAQ come from the germline V gene (reference sequence). This CDR3 spans 17 amino acids. The full variable domain, in which reference TRBV7-9 and TRBJ2-1 provide the parts outside the CDR3, is DTGVSQNPRHKITKRGQNVTFRCDPISEHNRLYWYRQTLGQGPEFLTYFQNEAQLEKSRLLSDRFSAERPKGSFSTLEIQRTEQGDSAMYLCASSSGIAGASYNEQFFGPGTRLTVL.

The rearrangement uses TRBV2 and TRBJ2-1; D call uncertain. V was trimmed by 7 bases and J by 2 bases, leaving 18 bases between them. The germline CDR1 and CDR2 sequences are SNHLY and FYNNEI. The CDR3 has 16 amino acids. CDR3: CASMVSGSITYNEQFF. The CDR3 region has the DNA TGTGCCAGCATGGTGTCTGGGTCCATTACCTACAATGAGCAGTTCTTC.

The chain recombines TRBV6-1 with TRBJ2-2; D uncertain. CDR1 MNHNS and CDR2 SASEGT come from the germline V gene. The CDR3 is 15 residues long. With 4 bases removed from V and 1 base from J, the gap between germline ends came to 10 bases. The CDR3 DNA is TGTGCCAGCAGTGTGGGCAGTCTGAACACCGGGGAGCTGTTTTTT. This sequence encodes CASSVGSLNTGELFF.

With regard to this clone: The germline gene is not matched at one end of the junction; a read error may be the cause. This chain connects TRBV29-1 to TRBJ2-7, with 12 bases fitting TRBD2. The CDR3 contains 16 residues. CDR1 and CDR2 from the germline V gene are SQVTM and ANQGSEA. CDR3 sequence reads: CSVGPRLAGVSHEQYF. The CDR3 region has the DNA TGCAGCGTTGGTCCGCGACTAGCGGGAGTCTCCCACGAGCAGTACTTC.